This T cell receptor beta chain comes out of a study of blood T cells in healthy people across ages. Sample-barcoded 5' priming and a J-beta primer mix drove a second PCR of about 7 to 11 cycles. TCRdb reanalysed the 5' RACE reads using MiXCR and keeps one entry per CDR3 protein. The repertoire has some 1,000,000 distinct CDR3 sequences, 20% to 25% of them found once; the top ten carry less than 0.75%. The V gene's germline CDR1 is LNHDA and CDR2 SQIVND (reference sequence). V shed 3 bases and J shed 0 bases, with 2 bases lying between them. The CDR3 sequence is 12 residues long. Whole-study findings and limits: Diversity estimates from one million T cells were considered underestimates. Reliance upon unsorted PBMCs precluded definitive naive versus antigen-experienced comparison.

Details on this clonotype: Its antigen remains unidentified.

This sample also belongs to another study, concerning T cells of mothers and their children. That publication notes: Study donors consisted of a few healthy Caucasian mothers and their six children. It was through the M1S primer of the second PCR that sample barcodes and 2-4 random nucleotides were added.

The sequencing sample was made of blood. The receptor was derived from a girl aged 2-10 years in good health. V usage is TRBV19 and J usage is TRBJ2-5; D is ambiguous. The CDR3 is CASSMHQETQYF. CDR3 in DNA: TGTGCCAGTAGTATGCACCAAGAGACCCAGTACTTC. The whole variable domain, remainder taken from reference TRBV19 and TRBJ2-5, is DGGITQSPKYLFRKEGQNVTLSCEQNLNHDAMYWYRQDPGQGLRLIYYSQIVNDFQKGDIAEGYSVSREKKESFPLTVTSAQKNPTAFYLCASSMHQETQYFGPGTRLLVL.